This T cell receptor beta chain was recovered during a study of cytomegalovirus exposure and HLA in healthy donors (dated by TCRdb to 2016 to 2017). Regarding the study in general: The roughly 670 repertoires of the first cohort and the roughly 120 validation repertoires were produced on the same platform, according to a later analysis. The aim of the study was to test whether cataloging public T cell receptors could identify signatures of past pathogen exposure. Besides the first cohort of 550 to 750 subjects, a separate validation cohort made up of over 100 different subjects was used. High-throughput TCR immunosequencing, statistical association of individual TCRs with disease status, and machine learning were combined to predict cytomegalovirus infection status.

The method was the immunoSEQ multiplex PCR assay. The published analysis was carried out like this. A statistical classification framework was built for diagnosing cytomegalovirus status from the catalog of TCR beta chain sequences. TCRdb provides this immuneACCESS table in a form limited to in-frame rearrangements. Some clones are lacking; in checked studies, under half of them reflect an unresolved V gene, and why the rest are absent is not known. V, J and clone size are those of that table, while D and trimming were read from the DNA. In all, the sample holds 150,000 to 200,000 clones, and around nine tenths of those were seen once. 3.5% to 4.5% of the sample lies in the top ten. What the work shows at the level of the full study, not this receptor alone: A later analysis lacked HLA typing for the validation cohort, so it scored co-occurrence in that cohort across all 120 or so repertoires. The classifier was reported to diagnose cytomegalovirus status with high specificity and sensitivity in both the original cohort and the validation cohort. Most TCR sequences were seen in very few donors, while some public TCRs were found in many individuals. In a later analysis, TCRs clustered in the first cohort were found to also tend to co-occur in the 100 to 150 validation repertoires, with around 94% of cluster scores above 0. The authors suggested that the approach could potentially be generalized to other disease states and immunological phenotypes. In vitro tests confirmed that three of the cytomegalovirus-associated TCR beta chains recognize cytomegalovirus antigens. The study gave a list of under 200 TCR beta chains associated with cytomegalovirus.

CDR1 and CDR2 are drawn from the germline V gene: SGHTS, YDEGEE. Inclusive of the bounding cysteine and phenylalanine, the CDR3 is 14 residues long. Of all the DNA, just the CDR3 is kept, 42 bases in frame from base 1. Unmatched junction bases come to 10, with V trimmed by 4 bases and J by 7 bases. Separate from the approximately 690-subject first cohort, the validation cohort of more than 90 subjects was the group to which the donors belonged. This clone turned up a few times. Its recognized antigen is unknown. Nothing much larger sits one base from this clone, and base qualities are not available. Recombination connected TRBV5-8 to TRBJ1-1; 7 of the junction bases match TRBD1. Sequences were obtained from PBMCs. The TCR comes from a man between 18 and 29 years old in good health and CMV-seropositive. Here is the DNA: TGTGCCAGCAGCCCAAAGGGGGCGTATAATGAAGCTTTCTTT. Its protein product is CASSPKGAYNEAFF. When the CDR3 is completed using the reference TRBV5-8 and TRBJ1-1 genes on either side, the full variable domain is EAGVTQSPTHLIKTRGQQATLRCSPISGHTSVYWYQQALGLGLQFLLWYDEGEERNRGNFPPRFSGRQFPNYSSELNVNALELEDSALYLCASSPKGAYNEAFFGQGTRLTVV.